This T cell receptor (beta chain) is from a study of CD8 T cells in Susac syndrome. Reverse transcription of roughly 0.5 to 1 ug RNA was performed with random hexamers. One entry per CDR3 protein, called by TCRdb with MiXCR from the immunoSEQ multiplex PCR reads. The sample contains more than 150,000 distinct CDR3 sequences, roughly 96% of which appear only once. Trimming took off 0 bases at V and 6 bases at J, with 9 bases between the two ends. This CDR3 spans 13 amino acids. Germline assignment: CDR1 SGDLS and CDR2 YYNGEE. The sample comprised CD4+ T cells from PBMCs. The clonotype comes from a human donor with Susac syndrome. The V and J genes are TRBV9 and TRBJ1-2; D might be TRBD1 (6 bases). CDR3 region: CASSVGGGDGYTF. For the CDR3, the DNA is TGTGCCAGCAGCGTAGGAGGGGGGGATGGCTACACCTTC.